At least ten counts were recorded for the clone carrying this TCR beta chain. V was clipped by 3 bases and J by 0 bases, with 12 bases between them. CDR3 length equals 15 residues. The V gene's germline CDR1 is SGHTA and CDR2 FQGNSA. The investigators amplified TCR beta CDR3 regions from RNA transcripts. Researchers ran a first-round RT-PCR on the TCR CDR3 using the HTBI primer set. TCRdb re-called the multiplex PCR reads through MiXCR, storing one row per CDR3 protein. This table has about 400,000 distinct CDR3 sequences, roughly 15% appearing once. These data are taken from a study of T cells in Graves' hyperthyroidism and ophthalmopathy.

J is TRBJ2-7 and V is TRBV7-2; no firm D call. This clonotype was obtained from a woman aged 55-70 years with Graves' ophthalmopathy. Sequenced: blood. The CDR3 is CASSFQIEISYEQYF. The CDR3 coding sequence is TGTGCCAGCAGCTTCCAGATCGAAATCTCCTACGAGCAGTACTTC.